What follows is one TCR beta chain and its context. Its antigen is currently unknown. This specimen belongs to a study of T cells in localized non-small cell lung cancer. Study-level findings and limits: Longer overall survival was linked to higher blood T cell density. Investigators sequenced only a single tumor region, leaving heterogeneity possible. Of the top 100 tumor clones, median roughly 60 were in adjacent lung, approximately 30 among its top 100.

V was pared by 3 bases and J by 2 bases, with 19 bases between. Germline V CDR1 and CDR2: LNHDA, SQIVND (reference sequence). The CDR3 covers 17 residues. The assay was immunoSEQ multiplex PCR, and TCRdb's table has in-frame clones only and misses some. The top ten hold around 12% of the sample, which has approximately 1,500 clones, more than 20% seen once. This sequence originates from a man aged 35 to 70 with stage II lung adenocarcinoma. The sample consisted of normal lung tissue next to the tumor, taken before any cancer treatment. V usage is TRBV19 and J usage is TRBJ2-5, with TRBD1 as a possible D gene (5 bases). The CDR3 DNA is TGTGCCAGTAGTATGGGGCGAGGCCCCCCGCGTCAAGAGACCCAGTACTTC. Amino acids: CASSMGRGPPRQETQYF.